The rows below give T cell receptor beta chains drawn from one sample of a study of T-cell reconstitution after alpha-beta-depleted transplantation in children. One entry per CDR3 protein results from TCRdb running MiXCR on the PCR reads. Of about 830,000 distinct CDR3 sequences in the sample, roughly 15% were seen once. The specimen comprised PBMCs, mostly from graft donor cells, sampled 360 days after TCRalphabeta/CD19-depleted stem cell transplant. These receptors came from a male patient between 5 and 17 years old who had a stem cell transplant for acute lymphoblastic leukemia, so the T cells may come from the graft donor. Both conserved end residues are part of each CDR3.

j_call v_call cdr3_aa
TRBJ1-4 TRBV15 CATSRDDQNNEKLFF
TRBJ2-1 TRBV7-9 CASSISGLGDNEQFF
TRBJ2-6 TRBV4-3 CASSQNSLSGANVLTF
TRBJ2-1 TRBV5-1 CASSGYQSNEQFF
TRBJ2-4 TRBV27 CASSFKEVKNIQYF
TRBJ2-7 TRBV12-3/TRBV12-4 CASSPWGGRYEQYF
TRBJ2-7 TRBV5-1 CASSLASGSYEQYF
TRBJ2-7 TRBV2 CASSDGDNLPYEQYF
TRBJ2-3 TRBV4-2 CASSQEGGLWATDTQYF
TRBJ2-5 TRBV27 CASSLITAQETQYF
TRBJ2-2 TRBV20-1 CSARVVGLPNTGELFF
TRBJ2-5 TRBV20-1 CSASTEQPGQETQYF
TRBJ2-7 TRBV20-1 CSARLAGGMLDEQYF
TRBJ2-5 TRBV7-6 CASSLAGVVETQYF
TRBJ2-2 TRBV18 CASSPTREALKELFF
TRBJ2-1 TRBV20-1 CSAIRTSGLYNEQFF
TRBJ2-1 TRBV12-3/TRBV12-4 CASSFALAGSYNEQFF
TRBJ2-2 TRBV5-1 CASSLAKGRTGELFF
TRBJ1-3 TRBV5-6 CASSLLEGIPGNTIYF
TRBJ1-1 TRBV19 CASSHLDRGNTEAFF
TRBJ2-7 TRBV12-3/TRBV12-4 CASSHDGSAPYEQYF
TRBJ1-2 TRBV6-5 CASSYISPWGYTF
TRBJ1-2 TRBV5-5 CASSTLVFYGYTF
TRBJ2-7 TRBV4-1 CASSQVGQSHEQYF
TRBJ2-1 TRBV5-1 CASRVGGDYNEQFF
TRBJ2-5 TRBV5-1 CASSLDGRRQETQYF